The 7 T cell receptor beta chains below were found in one sample sequenced in a study of T-cell reconstitution after alpha-beta-depleted transplantation in children. The TCRbeta library was prepared with unique molecular identifiers. TCRdb processed the PCR reads anew with MiXCR; each CDR3 protein has one entry. The table records roughly 400,000 distinct CDR3 sequences, around two fifths of them present only once. This material consisted of PBMCs, taken before TCRalphabeta/CD19-depleted stem cell transplant. All receptors derive from a girl between 2 and 10 years old with aplastic anemia, due to receive a stem cell transplant.

V gene TRBV3-1 combines with J gene TRBJ2-1; no clear D. CDR3 length: 14 residues. Trimming took 4 bases from V and 4 from J, leaving 11 bases between them. Germline lookup yields CDR1 LGHDT and CDR2 YNNKEL (reference sequence). DNA for the CDR3: TGTGCCAGCAGCCGGGCTTGGGGTTACAATGAGCAGTTCTTC. It specifies CASSRAWGYNEQFF.

This clonotype came up once. The V and J genes are TRBV28 and TRBJ2-7; D perhaps matches TRBD1 (6 bases). Germline-derived CDR1 and CDR2 are MDHEN and SYDVKM. Deletions cut 3 bases from V and 7 bases from J, with 19 bases between. The CDR3 loop spans 15 amino acids. Here the CDR3 DNA reads TGTGCCAGCAGTTTTTCGAGGGCGGGTAGGGGGGAGCAGTACTTC. Its protein is CASSFSRAGRGEQYF.

In its sample, this clonotype was seen a few times. The chain couples TRBV29-1 to TRBJ2-5; a weak D match, TRBD2 (5 bases). V was pared by 3 bases and J by 1 base, with 9 bases between. Germline V lookup: CDR1 SQVTM, CDR2 ANQGSEA. This CDR3 spans 13 amino acids. This CDR3 is CSVEAGPQETQYF. In DNA, the CDR3 is TGCAGCGTTGAGGCGGGCCCCCAAGAGACCCAGTACTTC.

The chain is built from TRBV6-4 and TRBJ2-3, with 8 nucleotides matching TRBD2. The V segment lost 0 bases and the J segment 3 bases; nucleotides outside the gene matches: 8. Germline CDR1 is MRHNA and CDR2 is SNTAGT. This CDR3 is built from 17 residues. Here the CDR3 reads CASSDSSGGQGTDTQYF. The DNA of the CDR3 is TGTGCCAGCAGTGACTCCAGCGGGGGCCAGGGGACAGATACGCAGTATTTT.

The rearrangement joins TRBV6-1 to TRBJ2-5; 9 bases are a match to TRBD1. This CDR3 is 14 amino acids long. V shed 6 bases and J 4 bases; nucleotides not matched to a gene: 6. The germline CDR1 and CDR2 sequences are MNHNS and SASEGT. The CDR3 loop reads CASRGQGQGETQYF. CDR3 bases: TGTGCCAGCAGGGGACAGGGACAGGGAGAGACCCAGTACTTC.

The rearrangement uses TRBV28 and TRBJ2-7, with no clear D. The CDR3 extends over 14 amino acids. Trimming took off 4 bases at V and 2 bases at J, with 12 bases between the two ends. Germline-derived CDR1 and CDR2 are MDHEN and SYDVKM. The CDR3 here is CASSSPQATYEQYF. The DNA of the CDR3 is TGTGCCAGCAGTTCCCCGCAGGCCACCTACGAGCAGTACTTC.

This clonotype was observed a handful of times. The chain has TRBV9 and TRBJ2-1; no clear D gene. Trimming left V 0 bases short and J 9 bases short, with 16 bases between. Per germline, CDR1 SGDLS and CDR2 YYNGEE. The CDR3 runs to 15 residues. The CDR3 spells CASSVGVGREAEQFF. CDR3 DNA sequence: TGTGCCAGCAGCGTAGGAGTGGGAAGAGAGGCTGAGCAGTTCTTC.